This T cell receptor (beta chain) was recorded in a study of early T cells in non-severe SARS-CoV-2 infection. Via MiXCR, TCRdb re-called the 5' RACE reads, giving one row per CDR3 protein. The table lists around 58,000 distinct CDR3 sequences, more than 9.5% of them singletons, with 10% in the top ten. This clonotype was found many times. This receptor was taken from an adult who was a healthcare worker with PCR-confirmed SARS-CoV-2 infection or an uninfected control (not recorded which). Sample: whole blood.

In DNA, the CDR3 is TGTGCCAGCAGCTTAGGGCTAAGCGAGACCCAGTACTTC. It is translated as CASSLGLSETQYF. The chain employs TRBV11-2 and TRBJ2-5; D is uncertain. Trimming stripped 1 base from V and 5 bases from J, with 8 bases between. CDR3 length: 13 amino acids. In germline, CDR1 is SGHAT, CDR2 FQNNGV. Looking up the rest from reference TRBV11-2 and TRBJ2-5 gives the full variable domain: EAGVAQSPRYKIIEKRQSVAFWCNPISGHATLYWYQQILGQGPKLLIQFQNNGVVDDSQLPKDRFSAERLKGVDSTLKIQPAKLEDSAVYLCASSLGLSETQYFGPGTRLLVL.